Listed below are T cell receptor beta chains from one sample, sequenced in a study of T cells after yellow fever vaccination. A single record per CDR3 protein comes from TCRdb applying MiXCR to the 5' RACE reads. The table records about 400,000 distinct CDR3 sequences, around 6.4% of them present only once. The material was PBMCs, obtained 5 days after the yellow fever booster vaccination. These receptors were taken from a man aged 25-40 years who received the YFV17D yellow fever vaccine. CDR3s include the opening cysteine and the closing phenylalanine or tryptophan. D genes are given only for firm matches. Clone size is not always given. Where it is, it says once, few, many or a class for expanded clones.

V,D,size,J,DNA,CDR3
TRBV4-3,TRBD2,many,TRBJ2-3,TGCGCCAGCAGACGTAGCGGGACTAGCACAGATACGCAGTATTTT,CASRRSGTSTDTQYF
TRBV7-8,-,few,TRBJ2-3,TGTGCCAGCAGCCTTACAGTACTAGCAGCAGATACGCAGTATTTT,CASSLTVLAADTQYF
TRBV20-1,-,-,TRBJ1-6,TGCAGTGCTCGCGAAGGAGGCAGGGATAATTCACCCCTCCACTTT,CSAREGGRDNSPLHF
TRBV4-3,TRBD2,many,TRBJ2-7,TGCGCCAGCAGCCAAGGGGGGGCGGGGGGTGACGAGCAGTACTTC,CASSQGGAGGDEQYF
TRBV4-2,TRBD1,-,TRBJ2-3,TGTGCCAGCAGCCAAGATATACAGGGGCGTGAGAAAATAGATACGCAGTATTTT,CASSQDIQGREKIDTQYF
TRBV28,TRBD1,few,TRBJ1-5,TGTGCCAGCACCTGGACAGGGGGCGAGGGACAGCCCCAGCATTTT,CASTWTGGEGQPQHF
TRBV7-9,TRBD1,many,TRBJ2-5,TGTGCCAGCAGCCCCCGACAGGGAAAGGAGACCCAGTACTTC,CASSPRQGKETQYF
TRBV10-2,TRBD2,many,TRBJ2-3,TGCGCCAGCAGTGAGTCGACGGGAGGTAGCGCGACAGATACGCAGTATTTT,CASSESTGGSATDTQYF
TRBV6-9,TRBD1,-,TRBJ2-7,TGTGCCAGCCGACACCCGGACAGGGAACCCTACGAGCAGTACTTC,CASRHPDREPYEQYF
TRBV7-8,-,few,TRBJ2-3,TGTGCCAGCAGCCTAGTCGGGGAAGATACGCAGTATTTT,CASSLVGEDTQYF
TRBV6-1,TRBD2,few,TRBJ2-3,TGTGCCAGCAGTCTCACAGGACTAGCGGGAACCCGAGAAGATACGCAGTATTTT,CASSLTGLAGTREDTQYF
TRBV12-3/TRBV12-4,-,many,TRBJ1-5,TGTGCCAGCAGTGACGGGGGGGATACGCCCCAGCATTTT,CASSDGGDTPQHF
TRBV4-2,TRBD1,few,TRBJ1-1,TGTGCCAGCAGCCAAGCCGGGACAGGGGACACTGAAGCTTTCTTT,CASSQAGTGDTEAFF
TRBV20-1,-,few,TRBJ2-6,TGCAGTGCTAGCGACGGTTCTGGGGCCAACGTCCTGACTTTC,CSASDGSGANVLTF
TRBV29-1,TRBD2,-,TRBJ2-3,TGCAGCGTTGCGGCGGGAGGGCCGGCAGATACGCAGTATTTT,CSVAAGGPADTQYF
TRBV21-1,-,many,TRBJ2-2,TGTGCCAGCAGTTTCGAGGCGGCGGACAGGGAGAACACCGGGGAGCTGTTTTTT,CASSFEAADRENTGELFF
TRBV20-1,TRBD2,-,TRBJ2-1,TGCAGTGCGGCTCCACGTGGTCAGCGGGGGAGGTCCGGTGAGCAGTTCTTC,CSAAPRGQRGRSGEQFF
TRBV29-1,-,few,TRBJ2-5,TGCAGCGGAGGCAGGGGACAAGAGACCCAGTACTTC,CSGGRGQETQYF
TRBV20-1,TRBD2,-,TRBJ2-2,TGCAGTGCTAGAGATCAAGCGCGGGGGGACACCGGGGAGCTGTTTTTT,CSARDQARGDTGELFF
TRBV24-1,-,few,TRBJ1-1,TGTGCCACCAGTGATTTGTTGGGGGCTGCTGAAGCTTTCTTT,CATSDLLGAAEAFF
TRBV29-1,-,many,TRBJ1-1,TGCAGCGTTGTACGTCAAATGAACACTGAAGCTTTCTTT,CSVVRQMNTEAFF
TRBV21-1,-,many,TRBJ2-1,TGTGCCAGCAGCAATTTTGGGGTGGCGAATCCGGAGCTTGAGCAGTTCTTC,CASSNFGVANPELEQFF